The 21 T cell receptor beta chains below come from one sample, sequenced in a study of blood T cell repertoires in COVID-19. Here immunoSEQ multiplex PCR was the method, and the copy in TCRdb shows in-frame clones only, minus some. The sample consists of about 220,000 clones, about three quarters of them appearing once. The sequenced sample was peripheral blood. These receptors came from a woman in her 70s with acute or convalescent COVID-19.

The chain has TRBV23-1 and TRBJ1-2; D uncertain. TRBV23-1 is known as an ORF, though its function is uncertain. This CDR3 spans 20 amino acids. V dropped 1 base and J dropped 0 bases, with 24 bases sitting between them. CDR3 bases: TGCGCCAGCAGTCAATTGGGCCAGGCCCAGAATCGACGGACTAACTATGGCTACACCTTC. Its protein is CASSQLGQAQNRRTNYGYTF.

This rearrangement joins TRBV7-2 to TRBJ1-6; D is unresolved. Germline loops: CDR1 SGHTA, CDR2 FQGNSA. V shed 8 bases and J shed 8 bases, with 13 bases lying between them. The CDR3 is 13 amino acids. The CDR3 sequence is CASGRPEDSPLHF. DNA of the CDR3: TGTGCCAGCGGAAGACCGGAGGATTCACCCCTCCACTTT.

The rearrangement joins TRBV24-1 to TRBJ2-7; D gene uncertain. The germline V and J ends were trimmed by 4 bases and 6 bases, with 15 bases remaining between them. The CDR3 runs to 14 residues. Germline loops: CDR1 KGHDR, CDR2 SFDVKD. The CDR3 coding sequence is TGTGCCACCAGTGACCCGAGTACCGTAAGCGAGCAGTACTTC. It encodes CATSDPSTVSEQYF.

This sequence joins TRBV18 and TRBJ2-5; 8 positions agree with TRBD1. V shed 3 bases and J 5 bases; nucleotides not matched to a gene: 5. Germline CDR1 and CDR2: KGHSH and LQKENI. The CDR3 is made up of 14 amino acids. CDR3 nucleotide sequence: TGTGCCAGCTCACCCTCTTGGGACAGGGAGACCCAGTACTTC. Encoded protein: CASSPSWDRETQYF.

The V gene is TRBV3-1 (or the pseudogene TRBV3-2), the J gene TRBJ1-5, with D tentatively TRBD1 (5 bases). CDR1 is LGHDT and CDR2 is YNNKEL in the germline V gene (reference sequence). The V end was cut by 4 bases, the J end by 9 bases, with 13 bases between. This CDR3 comprises 13 residues. As DNA, the CDR3 is TGTGCCAGCAGCCCGGGCCTTCAGGGGCCCCAGCATTTT. It codes for CASSPGLQGPQHF.

The chain employs TRBV6-5 and TRBJ1-1; D may be TRBD1 (5 bases). CDR3 length: 13 amino acids. Trimming took off 0 bases at V and 4 bases at J, with 6 bases between the two ends. Looked up from germline, CDR1 is MNHEY and CDR2 is SVGAGI. The CDR3 spells CASSYSGGTEAFF. The DNA of the CDR3 is TGTGCCAGCAGTTACTCGGGGGGCACTGAAGCTTTCTTT.

This sequence joins TRBV2 and TRBJ1-2, with 11 bases identical to TRBD1. The length of the CDR3 is 16 residues. Looked up from germline, CDR1 is SNHLY and CDR2 is FYNNEI. V shed 4 bases, J shed 8 bases, and the junction held 12 bases outside the gene matches. The CDR3 reads CASSVKDRGQSRGYTF. CDR3 nucleotide sequence: TGTGCCAGCAGTGTAAAGGACAGGGGGCAGAGTCGAGGCTACACCTTC. Full variable domain (remainder filled in from reference TRBV2 and TRBJ1-2): EPEVTQTPSHQVTQMGQEVILRCVPISNHLYFYWYRQILGQKVEFLVSFYNNEISEKSEIFDDQFSVERPDGSNFTLKIRSTKLEDSAMYFCASSVKDRGQSRGYTFGSGTRLTVV.

The chain couples TRBV27 to TRBJ1-2; perhaps TRBD1 as D (6 bases). With 3 bases removed from V and 6 bases from J, the gap between germline ends came to 11 bases. The CDR3 spans 13 residues. Germline CDR1 and CDR2: MNHEY and SMNVEV (reference sequence). The chain's CDR3 is CASSLRQEDGYTF. CDR3 bases: TGTGCCAGCAGTTTGAGACAGGAGGATGGCTACACCTTC.

V is TRBV18 and J is TRBJ2-1, with 9 bases that match TRBD2. The junction had 14 bases not matched to a gene; V was cut back by 3 bases and J by 8 bases. The CDR3 has 17 amino acids. CDR1 and CDR2 from the germline V gene are KGHSH and LQKENI. The CDR3 DNA reads as TGTGCCAGCTCACCCCTAATGGCGGGGGGGCTCAGGGATGAGCAGTTCTTC. This gives the protein CASSPLMAGGLRDEQFF.

The gene calls are TRBV4-1 and TRBJ2-1; the match to TRBD1 covers 10 bases. Unmatched junction bases numbered 8, after V lost 4 bases and J lost 5 bases. This CDR3 spans 16 amino acids. In germline, CDR1 is MGHRA, CDR2 YSYEKL. As DNA, the CDR3 is TGCGCCAGCAGCCCCGTTACCGGGACAGGGGACAATGAGCAGTTCTTC. Translation: CASSPVTGTGDNEQFF.

Details on this clone: Other DNA sequences of this sample code for an identical CDR3. The chain recombines TRBV7-3 with TRBJ2-3; TRBD1 matches at 9 bases. Germline V gene sequence: CDR1 SGHTA, CDR2 FQGTGA. After removal of 3 bases from V and 4 bases from J, the junction contained 2 bases not matched to a gene. The CDR3 extends over 14 amino acids. Written as DNA, the CDR3 is TGTGCCAGCAGCTTGACAGGGGGGTCAGATACGCAGTATTTT. Its translation is CASSLTGGSDTQYF.

Comments on this clone: Within the sample, other DNA sequences also encode this same CDR3. V gene TRBV5-1 combines with J gene TRBJ2-3; the match to TRBD1 covers 9 bases. The V gene's germline CDR1 is SGHRS and CDR2 YFSETQ. Trimming removed 2 bases from V and 3 bases from J; junction bases left unmatched: 7. The CDR3 runs 16 residues. The DNA for the CDR3 is TGCGCCAGCAGCTTAGGGACAGGGTCCGGGACAGATACGCAGTATTTT. This sequence encodes CASSLGTGSGTDTQYF.

This sequence joins TRBV12-3 or TRBV12-4 and TRBJ1-2, with 7 nucleotides matching TRBD1. This CDR3 is 12 amino acids long. J gave up 7 bases and V 3 bases, and 2 bases lay outside the gene matches. The CDR3, as DNA: TGTGCCAGCAGTTTTGGACAGGTTGGCTACACCTTC. Its translation is CASSFGQVGYTF.

The chain employs TRBV5-1 and TRBJ2-1; 7 bases fit TRBD2. CDR3 length: 14 residues. With 6 bases clipped from V and 10 bases from J, the junction kept 13 bases outside the gene matches. Per the germline V gene, CDR1 is SGHRS and CDR2 is YFSETQ. CDR3 nucleotides: TGCGCCAGCACCCCGACCGGGGGGTTCGGGGAGCAGTTCTTC. This sequence encodes CASTPTGGFGEQFF.

This chain links TRBV19 with TRBJ2-7; perhaps TRBD2 as D (6 bases). The V end was cut by 6 bases, the J end by 1 base, with 10 bases between. Looked up from germline, CDR1 is LNHDA and CDR2 is SQIVND (reference sequence). The CDR3 has 13 amino acids. The CDR3 loop is CASREGTSYEQYF. The CDR3 region has the DNA TGTGCCAGTAGGGAGGGAACGTCCTACGAGCAGTACTTC.

The J gene is TRBJ2-3, the V gene TRBV9, with D possibly TRBD1 on 7 matching bases. The CDR3 extends over 15 amino acids. Trimming cost V 4 bases and J 0 bases, with 12 bases left between them. Germline V gene data show CDR1 as SGDLS and CDR2 as YYNGEE. This CDR3 is CASSPRGESTDTQYF. The CDR3 DNA reads TGTGCCAGCAGCCCCAGGGGGGAGAGCACAGATACGCAGTATTTT.

The chain has TRBV9 and TRBJ1-1; D gene unclear. Germline CDR1 and CDR2: SGDLS and YYNGEE. Trimming stripped 0 bases from V and 4 bases from J, with 13 bases between. CDR3 length: 15 residues. The DNA for the CDR3 is TGTGCCAGCAGCGTAGAGGCGTCCCGGGGCACTGAAGCTTTCTTT. It translates to CASSVEASRGTEAFF.

CDR3 in amino acids: CASSLMGLAGTDTQYF. Written as DNA, the CDR3 is TGCGCCAGCAGCTTGATGGGACTAGCGGGCACAGATACGCAGTATTTT. The chain combines TRBV5-1 with TRBJ2-3, with TRBD2 matching 11 bases. Germline CDR1 SGHRS, CDR2 YFSETQ. Germline trimming cut 1 base from V and 1 base from J; bases unmatched to any gene: 2. The CDR3 is made up of 16 amino acids.

This rearrangement joins TRBV3-1 (or the pseudogene TRBV3-2) to TRBJ1-1; D remains unclear. The V end was cut by 1 base, the J end by 4 bases, with 7 bases between. The germline gives CDR1 LGHDT, CDR2 YNNKEL (reference sequence). The CDR3 has 13 residues. The CDR3 loop reads CASSQGAGTEAFF. The CDR3 DNA reads TGTGCCAGCAGCCAAGGGGCGGGCACTGAAGCTTTCTTT.

The J gene is TRBJ2-7, the V gene TRBV6-5, with 8 bases lining up with TRBD1. Germline V CDR1 and CDR2: MNHEY, SVGAGI. The CDR3 has 13 residues. J gave up 3 bases and V 6 bases, and 4 bases lay outside the gene matches. The CDR3 spells CASRTGQVYEQYF. The CDR3 coding sequence is TGTGCCAGCAGGACGGGACAGGTCTACGAGCAGTACTTC.

The rearrangement uses TRBV20-1 and TRBJ1-1, with 9 bases aligning to TRBD1. V was clipped by 3 bases and J by 10 bases; unmatched bases: 3. The CDR3 runs to 11 residues. Germline V lookup: CDR1 DFQATT, CDR2 SNEGSKA (reference sequence). CDR3 DNA: TGCAGTGCTAGTGGGACAGGGATAGCTTTCTTT. Residues: CSASGTGIAFF.